The rows below give T cell receptor beta chains drawn from one sample of a study of T cells in Graves' hyperthyroidism and ophthalmopathy. One entry per CDR3 protein, called by TCRdb with MiXCR from the multiplex PCR reads. The table includes about 600,000 distinct CDR3 sequences, 12% to 15% detected once. Sequenced sample: blood. These receptors came from a woman younger than 30 with Graves' ophthalmopathy. Each CDR3 is given with its conserved first and last residue. Each record gives: J gene, V gene, D gene, clone size, CDR3 protein, CDR3 DNA. The D gene is left open where the match is weak. The size of a clone is reported for some rows only, either as once, few or many, or as a class for expanded clones.

J gene: TRBJ2-7
V gene: TRBV4-3
D gene: TRBD1
clone size: few
CDR3 protein: CASSQGGQGKDEQYF
CDR3 DNA: TGCGCCAGCAGCCAAGGAGGACAGGGGAAGGACGAGCAGTACTTC

J gene: TRBJ2-5
V gene: TRBV6-2/TRBV6-3
D gene: .
clone size: .
CDR3 protein: CANDKGQETQYF
CDR3 DNA: TGTGCCAACGATAAGGGACAAGAGACCCAGTACTTC

J gene: TRBJ2-7
V gene: TRBV7-9
D gene: .
clone size: many
CDR3 protein: CASSSSKEPSDEQYF
CDR3 DNA: TGTGCCAGCAGCTCGTCGAAAGAGCCAAGCGACGAGCAGTACTTC

J gene: TRBJ1-1
V gene: TRBV7-9
D gene: .
clone size: .
CDR3 protein: CASSLSVIYTEAFF
CDR3 DNA: TGTGCCAGCAGCTTATCAGTCATATACACTGAAGCTTTCTTT

J gene: TRBJ1-6
V gene: TRBV7-8
D gene: .
clone size: few
CDR3 protein: CASSPVLVGVSKDSPLHF
CDR3 DNA: TGTGCCAGCAGCCCCGTCCTAGTAGGGGTGAGCAAGGATTCACCCCTCCACTTT

J gene: TRBJ2-2
V gene: TRBV3-1
D gene: TRBD2
clone size: many
CDR3 protein: CASSQVRLAGEDPTNTGELFF
CDR3 DNA: TGTGCCAGCAGCCAAGTAAGGCTAGCGGGAGAGGATCCGACGAACACCGGGGAGCTGTTTTTT

J gene: TRBJ2-5
V gene: TRBV5-8
D gene: .
clone size: many
CDR3 protein: CASSLVPEGTQYF
CDR3 DNA: TGTGCCAGCAGCTTGGTGCCAGAGGGGACCCAGTACTTC

J gene: TRBJ2-7
V gene: TRBV20-1
D gene: .
clone size: many
CDR3 protein: CSARGSAYEQYF
CDR3 DNA: TGCAGTGCTCGGGGTAGCGCCTACGAGCAGTACTTC

J gene: TRBJ2-7
V gene: TRBV19
D gene: .
clone size: .
CDR3 protein: CASSPETRGSYEQYF
CDR3 DNA: TGTGCCAGTAGTCCAGAGACCCGGGGGTCCTACGAGCAGTACTTC

J gene: TRBJ2-1
V gene: TRBV6-1
D gene: TRBD2
clone size: many
CDR3 protein: CASRPGLAITEQFF
CDR3 DNA: TGTGCCAGCAGACCGGGACTAGCGATTACTGAGCAGTTCTTC

J gene: TRBJ2-7
V gene: TRBV20-1
D gene: .
clone size: many
CDR3 protein: CSASNDDGTPLNYEQYF
CDR3 DNA: TGCAGTGCTAGTAATGATGACGGGACACCACTCAATTACGAGCAGTACTTC

J gene: TRBJ2-5
V gene: TRBV24-1
D gene: .
clone size: .
CDR3 protein: CATSDLPTRDLYF
CDR3 DNA: TGTGCCACCAGTGATTTGCCAACTAGGGATCTGTACTTC

J gene: TRBJ1-2
V gene: TRBV29-1
D gene: .
clone size: .
CDR3 protein: CSVDRSRDYYGYTF
CDR3 DNA: TGCAGCGTTGATCGTTCCCGGGATTACTATGGCTACACCTTC

J gene: TRBJ2-2
V gene: TRBV9
D gene: .
clone size: .
CDR3 protein: CASSVGGRITGELFF
CDR3 DNA: TGTGCCAGCAGCGTAGGGGGGCGCATCACCGGGGAGCTGTTTTTT

J gene: TRBJ2-1
V gene: TRBV12-3/TRBV12-4
D gene: TRBD2
clone size: many
CDR3 protein: CASLGAGYNEQFF
CDR3 DNA: TGTGCCAGCTTAGGAGCGGGGTACAATGAGCAGTTCTTC

J gene: TRBJ2-7
V gene: TRBV27
D gene: TRBD2
clone size: many
CDR3 protein: CASSLSILAVYEQYF
CDR3 DNA: TGTGCCAGCAGTTTATCGATTCTAGCGGTCTACGAGCAGTACTTC

J gene: TRBJ2-2
V gene: TRBV20-1
D gene: TRBD2
clone size: .
CDR3 protein: CSARGNGRALAGELFF
CDR3 DNA: TGCAGTGCTAGAGGAAACGGGAGGGCCCTCGCCGGGGAGCTGTTTTTT

J gene: TRBJ2-2
V gene: TRBV5-1
D gene: .
clone size: many
CDR3 protein: CASSRGQPNTGELFF
CDR3 DNA: TGCGCCAGCAGCCGGGGGCAGCCCAACACCGGGGAGCTGTTTTTT

J gene: TRBJ2-3
V gene: TRBV14
D gene: .
clone size: .
CDR3 protein: CASSQEPRSTDTQYF
CDR3 DNA: TGTGCCAGCAGCCAAGAACCTCGGAGCACAGATACGCAGTATTTT

J gene: TRBJ2-2
V gene: TRBV5-1
D gene: .
clone size: many
CDR3 protein: CASSLDPGAGTGELFF
CDR3 DNA: TGCGCCAGCAGCTTGGACCCAGGGGCGGGGACCGGGGAGCTGTTTTTT

J gene: TRBJ2-1
V gene: TRBV11-1
D gene: TRBD1
clone size: .
CDR3 protein: CASSLRDSPLDEQFF
CDR3 DNA: TGTGCCAGCAGCCTCCGGGACAGCCCCTTAGATGAGCAGTTCTTC

J gene: TRBJ2-4
V gene: TRBV4-2
D gene: .
clone size: .
CDR3 protein: CASSPDSGLGGDNIQYF
CDR3 DNA: TGTGCCAGCAGCCCTGACAGCGGGTTGGGGGGTGATAACATTCAGTACTTC

J gene: TRBJ2-1
V gene: TRBV20-1
D gene: TRBD2
clone size: .
CDR3 protein: CSARPPLAGVTYEQFF
CDR3 DNA: TGCAGTGCTAGGCCGCCTCTAGCGGGAGTAACCTATGAGCAGTTCTTC

J gene: TRBJ1-1
V gene: TRBV5-1
D gene: .
clone size: few
CDR3 protein: CASSLPSTNEAFF
CDR3 DNA: TGCGCCAGCAGCTTGCCCTCAACCAATGAAGCTTTCTTT

J gene: TRBJ2-5
V gene: TRBV7-2
D gene: TRBD1
clone size: many
CDR3 protein: CASSSSQGAAETQYF
CDR3 DNA: TGTGCCAGCAGCTCGTCACAGGGGGCGGCTGAGACCCAGTACTTC

J gene: TRBJ2-7
V gene: TRBV6-2/TRBV6-3
D gene: .
clone size: many
CDR3 protein: CASSYSISGLANYEQYF
CDR3 DNA: TGTGCCAGCAGTTATAGTATAAGTGGACTCGCGAACTACGAGCAGTACTTC

J gene: TRBJ2-3
V gene: TRBV5-1
D gene: .
clone size: .
CDR3 protein: CASSFRVTVDTQYF
CDR3 DNA: TGCGCCAGCAGCTTTAGAGTTACAGTTGATACGCAGTATTTT

J gene: TRBJ1-4
V gene: TRBV19
D gene: .
clone size: .
CDR3 protein: CASSLGGYNEKLFF
CDR3 DNA: TGTGCCAGTAGTCTAGGGGGATATAATGAAAAACTGTTTTTT

J gene: TRBJ2-5
V gene: TRBV6-9
D gene: .
clone size: many
CDR3 protein: CASSPGLEGQTQYF
CDR3 DNA: TGTGCCAGCAGCCCAGGACTTGAGGGACAGACCCAGTACTTC

J gene: TRBJ1-2
V gene: TRBV7-9
D gene: .
clone size: few
CDR3 protein: CASSLQVGGYTF
CDR3 DNA: TGTGCCAGCAGCCTCCAAGTAGGTGGCTACACCTTC

J gene: TRBJ2-7
V gene: TRBV13
D gene: .
clone size: many
CDR3 protein: CASSSYHYEQYF
CDR3 DNA: TGTGCCAGCAGCTCCTACCACTACGAGCAGTACTTC

J gene: TRBJ1-5
V gene: TRBV28
D gene: .
clone size: many
CDR3 protein: CASSSDTTQHF
CDR3 DNA: TGTGCCAGCAGTTCCGACACTACCCAGCATTTT

J gene: TRBJ2-5
V gene: TRBV4-1
D gene: TRBD1
clone size: .
CDR3 protein: CASSLTGADRVQETQYF
CDR3 DNA: TGCGCCAGCAGCCTGACCGGCGCGGACAGGGTCCAAGAGACCCAGTACTTC

J gene: TRBJ2-5
V gene: TRBV10-3
D gene: TRBD1
clone size: many
CDR3 protein: CAISQGALPGETQYF
CDR3 DNA: TGTGCCATCAGTCAGGGGGCTCTCCCCGGAGAGACCCAGTACTTC

J gene: TRBJ2-7
V gene: TRBV6-1
D gene: .
clone size: few
CDR3 protein: CASRPQDLVGEQYF
CDR3 DNA: TGTGCCAGCAGGCCACAGGATTTGGTCGGCGAGCAGTACTTC

J gene: TRBJ2-1
V gene: TRBV24-1
D gene: .
clone size: many
CDR3 protein: CATSDPLVGSYNEQFF
CDR3 DNA: TGTGCCACCAGTGATCCGCTAGTGGGCTCCTACAATGAGCAGTTCTTC

J gene: TRBJ2-1
V gene: TRBV7-8
D gene: .
clone size: many
CDR3 protein: CASSYSRNEQFF
CDR3 DNA: TGTGCCAGCAGCTACTCGAGGAATGAGCAGTTCTTC

J gene: TRBJ2-1
V gene: TRBV20-1
D gene: .
clone size: few
CDR3 protein: CSAQDLRNEQFF
CDR3 DNA: TGCAGTGCTCAAGACCTTAGGAATGAGCAGTTCTTC

J gene: TRBJ2-1
V gene: TRBV25-1
D gene: TRBD1
clone size: many
CDR3 protein: CASSPTGGYHEQFF
CDR3 DNA: TGTGCCAGCAGCCCGACAGGGGGGTACCATGAGCAGTTCTTC

J gene: TRBJ1-6
V gene: TRBV5-1
D gene: .
clone size: .
CDR3 protein: CASSLFDSSNSPLHF
CDR3 DNA: TGCGCCAGCAGCTTGTTCGACAGTTCTAATTCACCCCTCCACTTT

J gene: TRBJ1-1
V gene: TRBV12-3/TRBV12-4
D gene: TRBD1
clone size: many
CDR3 protein: CASSSNQGANTEAFF
CDR3 DNA: TGTGCCAGCAGTTCAAATCAGGGGGCGAACACTGAAGCTTTCTTT

J gene: TRBJ2-2
V gene: TRBV30
D gene: TRBD1
clone size: many
CDR3 protein: CAWSVQGTGELFF
CDR3 DNA: TGTGCCTGGAGTGTACAGGGGACCGGGGAGCTGTTTTTT

J gene: TRBJ2-7
V gene: TRBV13
D gene: TRBD1
clone size: many
CDR3 protein: CASSFIPGQTPYEQYF
CDR3 DNA: TGTGCCAGCAGCTTCATACCGGGACAGACCCCCTACGAGCAGTACTTC

J gene: TRBJ1-6
V gene: TRBV7-2
D gene: .
clone size: many
CDR3 protein: CASSAQERRDNSPLHF
CDR3 DNA: TGTGCCAGCAGCGCGCAGGAGAGGCGGGATAATTCACCCCTCCACTTT

J gene: TRBJ1-1
V gene: TRBV10-2
D gene: TRBD1
clone size: many
CDR3 protein: CASSRRFAGGTEAFF
CDR3 DNA: TGCGCCAGCAGTCGGCGGTTCGCAGGGGGGACTGAAGCTTTCTTT

J gene: TRBJ2-7
V gene: TRBV7-6
D gene: .
clone size: .
CDR3 protein: CASSLEGLSYEQYF
CDR3 DNA: TGTGCCAGCAGCTTAGAGGGCCTATCCTACGAGCAGTACTTC

J gene: TRBJ1-3
V gene: TRBV12-3/TRBV12-4
D gene: TRBD1
clone size: many
CDR3 protein: CASSSDREGSGNTIYF
CDR3 DNA: TGTGCCAGCAGTTCGGACAGGGAAGGTTCTGGAAACACCATATATTTT

J gene: TRBJ2-5
V gene: TRBV7-9
D gene: .
clone size: many
CDR3 protein: CASSWGHQETQYF
CDR3 DNA: TGTGCCAGCAGCTGGGGACACCAAGAGACCCAGTACTTC

J gene: TRBJ1-1
V gene: TRBV12-3/TRBV12-4
D gene: .
clone size: many
CDR3 protein: CASSLVARTRPAFF
CDR3 DNA: TGTGCCAGCAGTTTGGTGGCGAGGACCAGGCCGGCTTTCTTT

J gene: TRBJ2-7
V gene: TRBV28
D gene: TRBD1
clone size: many
CDR3 protein: CASSPGTGGYTYEQYF
CDR3 DNA: TGTGCCAGCAGTCCGGGGACAGGGGGCTATACCTACGAGCAGTACTTC

J gene: TRBJ2-7
V gene: TRBV2
D gene: TRBD2
clone size: .
CDR3 protein: CASNLRVLAGGSDEQYF
CDR3 DNA: TGTGCCAGCAACTTAAGGGTACTAGCGGGAGGGTCGGACGAGCAGTACTTC

J gene: TRBJ2-5
V gene: TRBV3-1
D gene: .
clone size: many
CDR3 protein: CASSSLGAETQYF
CDR3 DNA: TGTGCCAGCAGCTCCTTGGGGGCGGAGACCCAGTACTTC

J gene: TRBJ1-5
V gene: TRBV3-1
D gene: TRBD1
clone size: many
CDR3 protein: CASSQATGFNQPQHF
CDR3 DNA: TGTGCCAGCAGCCAAGCGACAGGGTTTAATCAGCCCCAGCATTTT

J gene: TRBJ2-5
V gene: TRBV20-1
D gene: TRBD2
clone size: .
CDR3 protein: CSARLLRELETQYF
CDR3 DNA: TGCAGTGCTAGGTTATTGCGGGAGCTAGAGACCCAGTACTTC

J gene: TRBJ2-4
V gene: TRBV2
D gene: TRBD1
clone size: .
CDR3 protein: CASKSTGLAKNIQYF
CDR3 DNA: TGTGCCAGCAAATCGACAGGGCTAGCCAAAAACATTCAGTACTTC

J gene: TRBJ1-4
V gene: TRBV6-6
D gene: TRBD1
clone size: .
CDR3 protein: CASSYGTGPNEKLFF
CDR3 DNA: TGTGCCAGCAGTTACGGGACAGGGCCAAATGAAAAACTGTTTTTT